This T cell receptor beta chain was sequenced for a study of T-cell reconstitution after alpha-beta-depleted transplantation in children. A TCRbeta library incorporating unique molecular identifiers was prepared. TCRdb itself ran the PCR reads through MiXCR, one entry per CDR3 protein. Among 900,000 or so distinct CDR3 sequences, about 15% were seen once, and the ten largest hold around 5.3%. As for this clonotype: A much larger clone lies one base from this, so it may be a read error.

The CDR3 is made up of 15 amino acids. From germline, CDR1 is SGHRS and CDR2 YFSETQ. This chain uses TRBV5-1 with TRBJ2-3, with 8 positions matching TRBD2. The TCR was taken from a male patient aged 10 to 17 who had a stem cell transplant for acute lymphoblastic leukemia, so the T cells may come from the graft donor. Sequences were derived from PBMCs, mostly from graft donor cells, sampled 360 days after TCRalphabeta/CD19-depleted stem cell transplant. The CDR3 DNA sequence: TGCGCCAGCATCCTTAGCGGGATTAGCACAGATACGAAGTATTTT. Its protein product is CASILSGISTDTKYF.